These T cell receptor beta chains were read from a single sample in a study of T cell changes during pregnancy in multiple sclerosis. This table comes from immunoSEQ multiplex PCR, and its TCRdb copy is limited to in-frame clones, with some not included. The repertoire holds almost 95,000 clones, 92% seen once, with over 1.5% in the top ten. Sequenced material: peripheral blood, taken in the first trimester of pregnancy. The receptors come from a female donor with multiple sclerosis, enrolled in a pregnancy study. The CDR3 runs from the conserved cysteine through the conserved F or W. A D gene is named only where the DNA matches it firmly. Not all rows give a size; the values are once, few, many and, for expanded clones, a class.

j_call v_call d_call cdr3_length clone_size cdr3_aa cdr3_nt
TRBJ2-2 TRBV4-3 NA 15 NA CASSRRLDSTGELFF TGCGCCAGCAGCCGCCGACTAGACAGCACCGGGGAGCTGTTTTTT
TRBJ2-7 TRBV28 TRBD1 16 NA CASSRFSGTVFYEQYF TGTGCCAGCAGCAGATTTTCCGGGACAGTTTTTTACGAGCAGTACTTC
TRBJ2-3 TRBV5-1 TRBD1 15 NA CASSLDRGSTDTQYF TGCGCCAGCAGCTTGGACAGGGGTAGCACAGATACGCAGTATTTT
TRBJ2-3 TRBV4-1 TRBD2 15 NA CASSQDVGRGVTQYF TGCGCCAGCAGCCAAGATGTCGGGAGGGGGGTTACGCAGTATTTT
TRBJ1-2 TRBV29-1 TRBD1 15 NA CSVIGQGAEGYGYTF TGCAGCGTCATCGGACAGGGGGCCGAGGGATATGGCTACACCTTC
TRBJ2-7 TRBV27 TRBD2 14 NA CASSLTSGSYEQYF TGTGCCAGCAGTTTAACTAGCGGGAGCTACGAGCAGTACTTC
TRBJ2-7 TRBV25-1 NA 15 NA CASSPHLGAPYEQYF TGTGCCAGCAGTCCCCATTTAGGGGCTCCCTACGAGCAGTACTTC
TRBJ2-3 TRBV30 NA 12 once CAWSLTSDTQYF TGTGCCTGGAGCCTGACTAGTGACACGCAGTATTTT
TRBJ2-2 TRBV20-1 NA 11 NA CSAIATGELFF TGCAGTGCTATAGCCACCGGGGAGCTGTTTTTT
TRBJ2-2 TRBV27 NA 14 NA CASSYQGNTGELFF TGTGCCAGCAGTTACCAGGGGAACACCGGGGAGCTGTTTTTT
TRBJ2-5 TRBV5-5 NA 15 NA CASSLAEVRLETQYF TGTGCCAGCAGCTTGGCCGAAGTTCGGTTAGAGACCCAGTACTTC
TRBJ2-7 TRBV27 TRBD1 15 NA CASTLTGGGGYEQYF TGTGCCAGCACCCTGACAGGGGGCGGTGGCTACGAGCAGTACTTC
TRBJ1-3 TRBV6-5 NA 15 NA CASSRQPFSGNTIYF TGTGCCAGCAGTCGACAGCCCTTCTCTGGAAACACCATATATTTT
TRBJ1-2 TRBV29-1 TRBD1 12 NA CSVSGGVGGYTF TGCAGCGTTTCAGGGGGCGTTGGTGGCTACACCTTC
TRBJ1-3 TRBV2 NA 13 NA CASTPGGSNTIYF TGTGCCAGCACGCCGGGGGGCTCAAACACCATATATTTT
TRBJ1-1 TRBV6-1 TRBD1 13 NA CASSAFRDSEAFF TGTGCCAGCAGTGCGTTCCGGGACAGTGAAGCTTTCTTT